This record covers a single TCR beta chain. The sample is drawn from a study of blood T cell repertoires in COVID-19. Background on the study: Material from acute and convalescent COVID-19 was sourced from the United States, Italy and Spain. PBMCs, B-cell-depleted T cells, or T cells provided the cDNA or gDNA that made up the material.

As handled by the study authors: Estimation of nucleated cell counts relied on the amplification of reference gene primers. TCRdb keeps only in-frame clones here, not all; method: immunoSEQ multiplex PCR. The V and J calls and clone size come from that table; D and trimming were worked out from the DNA. The sample includes about 210,000 clones, around 80% of them seen just once. The specimen was peripheral blood. This receptor was obtained from a middle-aged woman with acute or convalescent COVID-19.

CDR3 DNA sequence: TGTGCCAGCAGTGTTAGCGGGAGGGGGGCGTCCTACAATGAGCAGTTCTTC. Protein sequence: CASSVSGRGASYNEQFF. V usage is TRBV27 and J usage is TRBJ2-1; 11 bases map to TRBD2. Germline-derived CDR1 and CDR2 are MNHEY and SMNVEV (reference sequence). This CDR3 is 17 amino acids long. The V and J ends lost 5 bases and 1 base, in that order; junction bases with no gene match: 7.